This is a list of T cell receptor beta chains from one sample in a study of blood T cell repertoires in COVID-19. Some clones are missing from TCRdb's copy, which holds only in-frame ones; the method was immunoSEQ multiplex PCR. The sample gives 45,000 to 60,000 clones, less than 95% of which show up once; 6.4% is in the top ten. The source material was peripheral blood. These receptors were obtained from a man aged 65 to 85 with active COVID-19. Each CDR3 is given with its conserved first and last residue. The D gene is left open where the match is weak. Where a row states a size, it is once, few, many or the class of an expanded clone; other rows omit it.

d_call j_call v_call clone_size cdr3_nt cdr3_aa
TRBD1 TRBJ2-3 TRBV9 . TGTGCCAGCAGCGTTAACAGGGGATGGCAAGATACGCAGTATTTT CASSVNRGWQDTQYF
. TRBJ1-5 TRBV14 . TGTGCCAGCAGCCAAGGACAGTATCAGCCCCAGCATTTT CASSQGQYQPQHF
TRBD1 TRBJ1-1 TRBV6-5 . TGTGCCAGCTTCGACAGGGCGCCAAAAGCTTTCTTT CASFDRAPKAFF
. TRBJ1-2 TRBV5-3 . TGTGCCAGAAGCTTGAAGAGGGTAGATGGCTACACCTTC CARSLKRVDGYTF
. TRBJ1-3 TRBV11-2 . TGTGCCAGCAGCTCGGGACAATCCTCTGGAAACACCATATATTTT CASSSGQSSGNTIYF
TRBD2 TRBJ2-5 TRBV6-1 . TGTGCCAGCAGTGACTATGGGACTAGTGAGAAGGAGACCCAGTACTTC CASSDYGTSEKETQYF
TRBD1 TRBJ2-1 TRBV29-1 . TGCAGCGTTGTGGGGGACAGCTACAATGAGCAGTTCTTC CSVVGDSYNEQFF
. TRBJ1-3 TRBV11-2 once TGTGCCAGCAGCTTTAGTATGGGCAAGACCTCTGGAAACACCATATATTTT CASSFSMGKTSGNTIYF
. TRBJ1-2 TRBV19 once TGTGCCAGTAGTATTGGGGCAGTCGGCAACTATGGCTACACCTTC CASSIGAVGNYGYTF
. TRBJ1-2 TRBV5-6 few TGTGCCAGCAACAATGCCTTCGACTATGGCTACACCTTC CASNNAFDYGYTF
TRBD1 TRBJ1-1 TRBV10-3 few TGTGCCAGTACTCCGGGACAGCCCACTGAAGCTTTCTTT CASTPGQPTEAFF
. TRBJ1-6 TRBV21-1 . TGTGCCAGCAGCAACGTTTATCCCCCCGCGGGGAATAATTCACCCCTCCACTTT CASSNVYPPAGNNSPLHF
. TRBJ1-1 TRBV7-9 . TGTGCCAGCAGCCCCTCGGGGGCTGAAGCTTTCTTT CASSPSGAEAFF
. TRBJ1-6 TRBV27 . TGTGCCAGCAGATCAAGGGGCCTCGAGGATAATTCACCCCTCCACTTT CASRSRGLEDNSPLHF
TRBD1 TRBJ1-2 TRBV6-4 . TGTGCCAGCAGTGACTCGTACAGGGGGCGAAATTCGGGCGGCTACACCTTC CASSDSYRGRNSGGYTF
TRBD1 TRBJ2-1 TRBV6-1 . TGTGCCAGCAGTGAATGGGGGACAGGTGTGTATGAGCAGTTCTTC CASSEWGTGVYEQFF
. TRBJ1-2 TRBV27 . TGTGCCAGCAGTTTTTGGCAGAACTATGGCTACACCTTC CASSFWQNYGYTF
. TRBJ2-5 TRBV19 . TGTGCCAGTACGCCTGGCCAGGGGACCCAGTACTTC CASTPGQGTQYF
. TRBJ2-3 TRBV5-1 . TGCGCCAGCAGCCACACAGATACGCAGTATTTT CASSHTDTQYF
TRBD1 TRBJ1-2 TRBV5-1 . TGCGCCAGCAGCCAGGGACAGAGTTATGGCTACACCTTC CASSQGQSYGYTF
. TRBJ2-5 TRBV29-1 . TGCAGCGTTGATAGGACAGATCAAGAGACCCAGTACTTC CSVDRTDQETQYF
TRBD2 TRBJ2-7 TRBV6-2/TRBV6-3 . TGTGCCAGCAGCCAGGGGGGGACCGGGACTAGCGCCTACGAGCAGTACTTC CASSQGGTGTSAYEQYF
TRBD2 TRBJ2-2 TRBV6-2/TRBV6-3 . TGTGCCAGCAGTCCCTACCTCCCAGCGGGGGGGAACACCGGGGAGCTGTTTTTT CASSPYLPAGGNTGELFF
. TRBJ2-1 TRBV2 . TGTGCCAGCAGTGTACACAGGGACTACAATGAGCAGTTCTTC CASSVHRDYNEQFF
TRBD1 TRBJ1-1 TRBV18 . TGTGCCAGTCAGCCCGGGACAGGGAACACTGAAGCTTTCTTT CASQPGTGNTEAFF
TRBD1 TRBJ1-5 TRBV19 . TGTGCCAGTAGTATCACAGGGGGGGATCAGCCCCAGCATTTT CASSITGGDQPQHF
. TRBJ1-4 TRBV5-1 . TGCGCCAGCAGCGAGGCCGGGAACAAGGGAGAAAAACTGTTTTTT CASSEAGNKGEKLFF
. TRBJ1-6 TRBV4-2 . TGTGCCAGCAGCCAAGAGAGTCCTAATTCACCCCTCCACTTT CASSQESPNSPLHF
. TRBJ1-2 TRBV12-3/TRBV12-4 . TGTGCCAGCAGAACGAAAGGGGGAGAAGGCTACACCTTC CASRTKGGEGYTF
. TRBJ2-2 TRBV9 . TGTGCCAGCAGCGCTAGCGTACCGAACACCGGGGAGCTGTTTTTT CASSASVPNTGELFF
. TRBJ2-7 TRBV11-2 . TGTGCCAGCAGCCCCCGGGTTTCCCCCATCGAGCAGTACTTC CASSPRVSPIEQYF
. TRBJ1-3 TRBV4-2 . TGTGCCAGCAGCCAAGATACCGGGTCTGGAAACACCATATATTTT CASSQDTGSGNTIYF
TRBD1 TRBJ2-7 TRBV6-6 . TGTGCCAGCAGTTGGACAGGGGAAAGTCGCTACGAGCAGTACTTC CASSWTGESRYEQYF
TRBD1 TRBJ1-2 TRBV7-8 . TGTGCCAGCAGCCAACCGACAGGGGGCGCAGGAGGCTACACCTTC CASSQPTGGAGGYTF
. TRBJ2-5 TRBV18 . TGTGCCAGCTCACGGGGAGCAGATCACTCGACCCAGTACTTC CASSRGADHSTQYF
. TRBJ1-6 TRBV30 . TGTGCCTGGAGTTATCTCAGGCAGGGAAGATCTTCACCCCTCCACTTT CAWSYLRQGRSSPLHF
TRBD2 TRBJ2-3 TRBV6-5 . TGTGCCAGCAGAGGAGCGGGGGGGGAGAATACGCAGTATTTT CASRGAGGENTQYF
. TRBJ2-1 TRBV25-1 once TGTGCCAGCAGTGAATACGATGAGCAGTTCTTC CASSEYDEQFF
. TRBJ2-5 TRBV2 . TGTGCCAGCAGGCCAGGGGTGGGAGAGACCCAGTACTTC CASRPGVGETQYF
. TRBJ1-5 TRBV10-3 . TGTGCCATCAGTGAGTCGGGAACACCCCGGGGTCAGCCCCAGCATTTT CAISESGTPRGQPQHF
TRBD2 TRBJ2-2 TRBV5-1 . TGCGCCAGCAGCGTGGGACTAGCGGGGGAAACCGGGGAGCTGTTTTTT CASSVGLAGETGELFF
. TRBJ2-7 TRBV28 . TGTGCCAGCAGTGGCCTGTTTGGGAGAAGCTCCTACGAGCAGTACTTC CASSGLFGRSSYEQYF
. TRBJ2-7 TRBV5-1 . TGCGCCAGCAGCTTGGCAGGACAGCTAAGCTCCTACGAGCAGTACTTC CASSLAGQLSSYEQYF
. TRBJ1-5 TRBV6-2/TRBV6-3 . TGTGCCAGCAGTTACCCGTCCGGCGACAGTTTGCCCCAGCATTTT CASSYPSGDSLPQHF
. TRBJ1-2 TRBV3-1/TRBV3-2 . TGTGCCAGCAGCAGTAGGGGATATGGCTACACCTTC CASSSRGYGYTF
TRBD2 TRBJ2-1 TRBV3-1/TRBV3-2 . TGTGCCAGCAGCTATAGCGGGGGGGCCGCCTACAATGAGCAGTTCTTC CASSYSGGAAYNEQFF
. TRBJ1-5 TRBV19 few TGTGCCAGTAGTTATGGCTCCGGCAATCAGCCCCAGCATTTT CASSYGSGNQPQHF
. TRBJ2-7 TRBV4-1 . TGCGCCAGCAGCCAAGACTTTACGGGGTTCTACGAGCAGTACTTC CASSQDFTGFYEQYF
TRBD2 TRBJ2-1 TRBV11-2 . TGTGCCAGCAGCCTGGGGACTATCTACAATGAGCAGTTCTTC CASSLGTIYNEQFF
TRBD1 TRBJ2-2 TRBV4-1 once TGCGCCAGCAGCCAGGACAGGGTGGCCGGGGAGCTGTTTTTT CASSQDRVAGELFF
. TRBJ2-3 TRBV6-2/TRBV6-3 . TGTGCCAGCAGTTACCCCTTTAGCGTTACGCAGTATTTT CASSYPFSVTQYF
TRBD2 TRBJ2-3 TRBV24-1 . TGTGCCACCAGTACGGGACTACCCCCAGATACGCAGTATTTT CATSTGLPPDTQYF
. TRBJ2-7 TRBV19 . TGTGCCAGCAGTATCTCCTTATACTACGAGCAGTACTTC CASSISLYYEQYF
. TRBJ1-5 TRBV30 . TGTGCCTGGAGTCAAAACCTCGGGGGTCAGCCCCAGCATTTT CAWSQNLGGQPQHF